These T cell receptor beta chains were read from a single sample in a study of T cells in Graves' hyperthyroidism and ophthalmopathy. TCRdb reprocessed the multiplex PCR reads via MiXCR and lists one record per CDR3 protein. Altogether around 700,000 distinct CDR3 sequences are present, under 20% being singletons, with the ten largest covering roughly 17%. Specimen: blood. These receptors were taken from a woman in her fifties or sixties with Graves' hyperthyroidism that later progressed to Graves' ophthalmopathy. CDR3s include the opening cysteine and the closing phenylalanine or tryptophan. The order of the fields is D gene, J gene, CDR3 length, clone size, V gene, CDR3 protein, CDR3 DNA. D genes are given only for firm matches. The size field is filled for only some rows; it gives once, few, many or a size class.

D: -; J: TRBJ1-2; length: 15; size: few; V: TRBV6-2/TRBV6-3; CDR3: CASSYSTILIYGYTF; DNA: TGTGCCAGCAGTTACTCTACCATCCTCATCTATGGCTACACCTTC
D: -; J: TRBJ1-2; length: 10; size: -; V: TRBV6-1; CDR3: CARQTGGYTF; DNA: TGTGCCCGGCAGACAGGAGGCTACACCTTC
D: -; J: TRBJ1-2; length: 13; size: many; V: TRBV30; CDR3: CAWAPSGYYGYTF; DNA: TGTGCCTGGGCCCCATCGGGGTACTATGGCTACACCTTC
D: TRBD1; J: TRBJ1-6; length: 17; size: -; V: TRBV7-9; CDR3: CASSSMGTGLLSLPLHF; DNA: TGTGCCAGCAGCTCGATGGGGACAGGCCTTTTAAGTCTCCCCCTCCACTTT
D: -; J: TRBJ1-1; length: 13; size: few; V: TRBV7-9; CDR3: CASSLDKWTEAFF; DNA: TGTGCCAGCAGCTTAGACAAGTGGACTGAAGCTTTCTTT
D: -; J: TRBJ1-5; length: 14; size: many; V: TRBV20-1; CDR3: CSARDGPTDQPQHF; DNA: TGCAGTGCTAGAGATGGACCAACTGATCAGCCCCAGCATTTT
D: TRBD2; J: TRBJ2-2; length: 16; size: many; V: TRBV2; CDR3: CASSESGGGVTGELFF; DNA: TGTGCCAGCAGTGAATCCGGGGGGGGGGTCACCGGGGAGCTGTTTTTT
D: -; J: TRBJ1-5; length: 15; size: few; V: TRBV7-9; CDR3: CASSDEAGVGQPQHF; DNA: TGTGCCAGCAGCGATGAAGCAGGGGTGGGTCAGCCCCAGCATTTT
D: -; J: TRBJ2-7; length: 9; size: -; V: TRBV20-1; CDR3: CSADPEQYF; DNA: TGCAGTGCTGATCCCGAGCAGTACTTC
D: -; J: TRBJ2-3; length: 16; size: many; V: TRBV11-2; CDR3: CASSLLDSISTDTQYF; DNA: TGTGCCAGCAGCTTATTGGACAGCATTAGCACAGATACGCAGTATTTT
D: -; J: TRBJ2-5; length: 13; size: -; V: TRBV20-1; CDR3: CSALSRSQETQYF; DNA: TGCAGTGCCCTGAGCCGTAGCCAAGAGACCCAGTACTTC
D: -; J: TRBJ1-4; length: 13; size: many; V: TRBV3-1; CDR3: CASSAPLGRKLFF; DNA: TGTGCCAGCAGCGCCCCTCTCGGGAGAAAACTGTTTTTT
D: -; J: TRBJ1-1; length: 15; size: many; V: TRBV3-1; CDR3: CASSRTPGPGTEAFF; DNA: TGTGCCAGCAGCCGCACCCCGGGTCCGGGGACTGAAGCTTTCTTT
D: TRBD1; J: TRBJ1-6; length: 13; size: few; V: TRBV12-3/TRBV12-4; CDR3: CASNPDRASPLHF; DNA: TGTGCCAGCAACCCGGACAGGGCTTCACCCCTCCACTTT
D: -; J: TRBJ1-2; length: 14; size: many; V: TRBV2; CDR3: CASSEVARSYGYTF; DNA: TGTGCCAGCAGTGAAGTGGCCAGAAGCTATGGCTACACCTTC
D: -; J: TRBJ1-5; length: 14; size: -; V: TRBV19; CDR3: CASSILGFSQPQHF; DNA: TGTGCCAGTAGTATTTTAGGGTTCAGCCAGCCCCAGCATTTT
D: TRBD1; J: TRBJ2-7; length: 16; size: many; V: TRBV5-4; CDR3: CASSFGGTGRLDEQYF; DNA: TGTGCCAGCAGCTTCGGAGGGACAGGGAGGTTGGACGAGCAGTACTTC
D: -; J: TRBJ2-5; length: 14; size: many; V: TRBV3-1; CDR3: CASSQHRDVETQYF; DNA: TGTGCCAGCAGCCAACACAGGGACGTAGAGACCCAGTACTTC
D: TRBD1; J: TRBJ1-1; length: 14; size: many; V: TRBV12-3/TRBV12-4; CDR3: CASREQGARTEAFF; DNA: TGTGCCAGCAGGGAACAGGGGGCGCGCACTGAAGCTTTCTTT
D: TRBD1; J: TRBJ1-2; length: 15; size: many; V: TRBV6-6; CDR3: CASSYQTDRATGYTF; DNA: TGTGCCAGCAGTTACCAGACCGACAGGGCTACTGGCTACACCTTC
D: TRBD1; J: TRBJ1-4; length: 14; size: few; V: TRBV6-1; CDR3: CASRQQGPGEKLFF; DNA: TGTGCCAGCAGACAACAGGGGCCCGGTGAAAAACTGTTTTTT
D: -; J: TRBJ2-7; length: 12; size: -; V: TRBV30; CDR3: CAWSIRGYEQYF; DNA: TGTGCCTGGAGTATCCGAGGCTACGAGCAGTACTTC
D: -; J: TRBJ2-3; length: 15; size: many; V: TRBV2; CDR3: CASSERGTSTDTQYF; DNA: TGTGCCAGCAGTGAACGGGGGACTAGCACAGATACGCAGTATTTT
D: TRBD1; J: TRBJ2-1; length: 15; size: many; V: TRBV5-1; CDR3: CASSLGQGAYNEQFF; DNA: TGTGCCAGCAGCTTAGGACAGGGAGCCTACAATGAGCAGTTCTTC
D: TRBD2; J: TRBJ2-3; length: 16; size: -; V: TRBV25-1; CDR3: CASSLTSGGGTDTQYF; DNA: TGTGCCAGCAGTCTTACTAGCGGGGGAGGCACAGATACGCAGTATTTT
D: TRBD2; J: TRBJ2-1; length: 16; size: few; V: TRBV24-1; CDR3: CATSELGTSGEYEQFF; DNA: TGTGCCACCAGTGAGTTAGGGACTAGCGGGGAATATGAGCAGTTCTTC
D: -; J: TRBJ2-3; length: 16; size: many; V: TRBV24-1; CDR3: CATSDLQGTGTDTQYF; DNA: TGTGCCACCAGTGATTTGCAGGGGACGGGCACAGATACGCAGTATTTT
D: -; J: TRBJ1-1; length: 13; size: -; V: TRBV11-2; CDR3: CASSTQGNTEAFF; DNA: TGTGCCAGCAGCACCCAGGGAAACACTGAAGCTTTCTTT
D: -; J: TRBJ1-5; length: 15; size: -; V: TRBV10-3; CDR3: CAISDNQGEAQPQHF; DNA: TGTGCCATCAGTGACAACCAGGGAGAGGCTCAGCCCCAGCATTTT
D: -; J: TRBJ1-3; length: 15; size: few; V: TRBV20-1; CDR3: CSARDNGRVRNTIYF; DNA: TGCAGTGCTAGAGATAATGGGAGGGTACGGAACACCATATATTTT
D: TRBD1; J: TRBJ2-1; length: 15; size: many; V: TRBV5-1; CDR3: CASSRQQGSPNEQFF; DNA: TGCGCCAGCAGCCGTCAACAGGGGTCCCCTAATGAGCAGTTCTTC
D: -; J: TRBJ2-2; length: 15; size: -; V: TRBV27; CDR3: CASSSSGTLTGELFF; DNA: TGTGCCAGCAGTTCATCCGGGACACTAACCGGGGAGCTGTTTTTT
D: -; J: TRBJ2-5; length: 16; size: -; V: TRBV7-9; CDR3: CASRPSDLLLQETQYF; DNA: TGTGCCAGCAGGCCGTCGGATCTTTTGTTACAAGAGACCCAGTACTTC
D: -; J: TRBJ2-7; length: 12; size: -; V: TRBV20-1; CDR3: CSVWGLSYEQYF; DNA: TGCAGTGTTTGGGGGCTCAGCTACGAGCAGTACTTC
D: -; J: TRBJ1-6; length: 15; size: -; V: TRBV6-5; CDR3: CASSYSENYNSPLHF; DNA: TGTGCCAGCAGTTATTCAGAGAACTATAATTCACCCCTCCACTTT
D: -; J: TRBJ1-2; length: 14; size: many; V: TRBV7-8; CDR3: CASSLDRLRDGYTF; DNA: TGTGCCAGCAGCCTTGACAGGTTGCGCGATGGCTACACCTTC
D: -; J: TRBJ2-1; length: 13; size: -; V: TRBV29-1; CDR3: CSGGGSSYNEQFF; DNA: TGCAGCGGTGGGGGTAGCTCCTACAATGAGCAGTTCTTC
D: TRBD2; J: TRBJ2-3; length: 16; size: many; V: TRBV7-3; CDR3: CASSSEGTSGTDTQYF; DNA: TGTGCCAGCAGCTCAGAAGGGACTAGCGGCACAGATACGCAGTATTTT
D: TRBD1; J: TRBJ1-1; length: 13; size: many; V: TRBV20-1; CDR3: CSARENRGRGAFF; DNA: TGCAGTGCTAGAGAAAACAGGGGGCGCGGGGCTTTCTTT
D: -; J: TRBJ2-3; length: 13; size: many; V: TRBV5-1; CDR3: CASSLVSADTQYF; DNA: TGCGCCAGCAGCTTGGTGTCGGCAGATACGCAGTATTTT